A selection of T cell receptor beta chains follows, all from one sample in a study of identical twins. TCRdb re-analysed the 5' RACE reads in MiXCR, keeping a single row per CDR3 protein. Of 450,000 or so distinct CDR3 sequences listed, approximately 14% are singletons. These data also formed part of another study, on yellow fever vaccine responses in identical twins.

Specimen: CD4+ T cells sorted from blood. These receptors all stem from a woman between 18 and 30 years old in good health. Both conserved end residues are part of each CDR3. Each record gives: J gene, D gene, CDR3 length, V gene, clone size, CDR3 DNA, CDR3 protein. The D gene is left open where the match is weak. Part of the rows lack a size; the others show once, few, many or a class for expanded clones.

TRBJ2-2	-	12	TRBV6-5	many	TGTGCCAGCCGACATCAGGGCGGGGAGCTGTTTTTT	CASRHQGGELFF
TRBJ2-1	TRBD2	16	TRBV7-2	few	TGTGCCAGCAGCTTATCTATAGCGGGCGCCTACAATGAGCAGTTCTTC	CASSLSIAGAYNEQFF
TRBJ2-7	-	15	TRBV20-1	-	TGCAGTGCTAGGGATGCCGGGACAACCTCCTACGAGCAGTACTTC	CSARDAGTTSYEQYF
TRBJ2-1	TRBD2	14	TRBV7-3	-	TGTGCCAGCAGCTTCACTAGCGGGGGCGGTGAGCAGTTCTTC	CASSFTSGGGEQFF
TRBJ2-5	-	14	TRBV18	once	TGTGCCAGCTCACCACTCAGAGGTGGTGAGACCCAGTACTTC	CASSPLRGGETQYF
TRBJ2-1	TRBD1	15	TRBV20-1	few	TGCAGTGCTAGACCTCCTGGACAGGCCTACAATGAGCAGTTCTTC	CSARPPGQAYNEQFF
TRBJ2-1	TRBD1	16	TRBV5-1	few	TGCGCCAGCAGCGCGGCGACAGGGGGCAAGTACAATGAGCAGTTCTTC	CASSAATGGKYNEQFF
TRBJ2-7	-	14	TRBV7-6	-	TGTGCCAGCAGCTTAGCGAGCCAAGGTGGCGAGCAGTACTTC	CASSLASQGGEQYF
TRBJ1-6	TRBD1	16	TRBV7-9	-	TGTGCCAGCAGCGCCGACCTGACAGGGGGCAATTCACCCCTCCACTTT	CASSADLTGGNSPLHF
TRBJ1-2	TRBD1	13	TRBV30	-	TGTGCCTGGAGTGGGCTGGTCAGGGGGAGCTACACCTTC	CAWSGLVRGSYTF
TRBJ2-6	-	16	TRBV12-3/TRBV12-4	-	TGTGCCAGCAGGCCGCTCAGGTTCAGTGGGGCCAACGTCCTGACTTTC	CASRPLRFSGANVLTF
TRBJ2-3	TRBD2	16	TRBV27	-	TGTGCCAGCAGTTCGTCTGAGCGGGGGGTCCCAGATACGCAGTATTTT	CASSSSERGVPDTQYF
TRBJ2-7	TRBD2	14	TRBV29-1	many	TGCAGCGTTATACTAGCGGGTGGCTCCTACGAGCAGTACTTC	CSVILAGGSYEQYF
TRBJ2-7	-	13	TRBV20-1	-	TGCAGTGCTAGAGGACTACCCTCCTACGAGCAGTACTTC	CSARGLPSYEQYF
TRBJ2-5	-	16	TRBV4-1	-	TGCGCCAGCAGCCAAGTAGGACTTGGGGGGATTGAGACCCAGTACTTC	CASSQVGLGGIETQYF
TRBJ1-5	-	14	TRBV12-3/TRBV12-4	-	TGTGCCAGCACCCAGACAGTTAGCAATCAGCCCCAGCATTTT	CASTQTVSNQPQHF
TRBJ1-1	TRBD1	15	TRBV20-1	-	TGCAGTGCCAGGGGGGACAGGCCGGGGAACACTGAAGCTTTCTTT	CSARGDRPGNTEAFF
TRBJ2-5	-	15	TRBV3-1	-	TGTGCCAGCAGCCAAGATTCGAGAGGGAGAGAGACCCAGTACTTC	CASSQDSRGRETQYF
TRBJ1-6	-	15	TRBV30	few	TGTGCCTGGAACGTCGGGAGCTCCTATAATTCACCCCTCCACTTT	CAWNVGSSYNSPLHF
TRBJ2-3	-	13	TRBV20-1	many	TGCAGTGCTAGATTACGAGTCACAGATACGCAGTATTTT	CSARLRVTDTQYF
TRBJ2-2	TRBD2	16	TRBV7-3	few	TGTGCCAGCAGCTTAACCGGCGGGGGAGGAACCGGGGAGCTGTTTTTT	CASSLTGGGGTGELFF
TRBJ2-1	-	16	TRBV2	many	TGTGCCAGCAGTGAAGGGGGCGGGACCTCCTACAATGAGCAGTTCTTC	CASSEGGGTSYNEQFF
TRBJ2-1	TRBD2	17	TRBV20-1	few	TGCAGTGCTAGAGACCTAATAGGGACTAGCGGATTAAATGAGCAGTTCTTC	CSARDLIGTSGLNEQFF
TRBJ2-7	TRBD1	17	TRBV19	-	TGTGCCAGTAGTGGCCCAGAACACAGGGGGACCCAGGGCGAGCAGTACTTC	CASSGPEHRGTQGEQYF
TRBJ1-5	-	13	TRBV27	many	TGTGCCAGCAGCCCCCGAGAAAATCAGCCCCAGCATTTT	CASSPRENQPQHF
TRBJ2-3	-	14	TRBV15	many	TGTGCCACCACCTCGGGCTTAAGCACAGATACGCAGTATTTT	CATTSGLSTDTQYF
TRBJ2-1	TRBD1	14	TRBV6-2/TRBV6-3	few	TGTGCCAGCAAACCGGGACAGGGGCCCAGCGAGCAGTTCTTC	CASKPGQGPSEQFF
TRBJ2-5	-	13	TRBV4-1	few	TGCGCCAGCAGCCAGGCATTACAAGAGACCCAGTACTTC	CASSQALQETQYF
TRBJ1-4	-	15	TRBV2	-	TGTGCCAGCAGTGTGGGCGGACCACAGGATGAAAAACTGTTTTTT	CASSVGGPQDEKLFF
TRBJ2-2	TRBD1	16	TRBV29-1	-	TGCAGCGTCTACAGGGGTCTCCATACGAACACCGGGGAGCTGTTTTTT	CSVYRGLHTNTGELFF
TRBJ2-5	-	13	TRBV7-2	-	TGTGCCAGCAGCTTAGCGGTAGCTTGGGCCCAGTACTTC	CASSLAVAWAQYF
TRBJ2-1	-	11	TRBV29-1	many	TGCAGCGTTGAGGGTTCGAATGAGCAGTTCTTC	CSVEGSNEQFF
TRBJ2-3	-	14	TRBV29-1	few	TGCAGCGGCGCGGAACCACCCCCCACAGATACGCAGTATTTT	CSGAEPPPTDTQYF
TRBJ2-4	-	16	TRBV7-2	few	TGTGCCAGCAGCCAGCTCCGGGTACGAGGACCCTTAACTCAGTACTTC	CASSQLRVRGPLTQYF
TRBJ1-2	TRBD1	14	TRBV2	few	TGTGCCAGCAGGAGTCAGACAGGGGGCGGTGGCTACACCTTC	CASRSQTGGGGYTF
TRBJ2-3	-	15	TRBV6-5	-	TGTGCCAGCAGTTACTCGTTTCTCGGCACAGATACGCAGTATTTT	CASSYSFLGTDTQYF
TRBJ2-3	-	14	TRBV28	-	TGTGCCAGCACATTTCGGGGCGGGGTAGATACGCAGTATTTT	CASTFRGGVDTQYF
TRBJ2-5	-	15	TRBV29-1	many	TGCAGCGTTGGGGTGGGTAATGCCATCCAAGAGACCCAGTACTTC	CSVGVGNAIQETQYF
TRBJ2-7	-	13	TRBV2	-	TGTGCCAGCAGGGGGGGGCACTCCTACGAGCAGTACTTC	CASRGGHSYEQYF
TRBJ2-7	-	14	TRBV20-1	few	TGCAGTGCTAGACCGACAATCCTCTCCTACGAGCAGTACTTC	CSARPTILSYEQYF
TRBJ2-5	-	12	TRBV12-3/TRBV12-4	few	TGTGCCAGCAGTAGGGGTGTAAAGACCCAGTACTTC	CASSRGVKTQYF
TRBJ1-6	TRBD1	15	TRBV6-1	few	TGTGCCAGCAGTGACAGGGGGGACTATAATTCACCCCTCCACTTT	CASSDRGDYNSPLHF
TRBJ2-5	TRBD2	16	TRBV10-3	many	TGTGCCATCAGTGACCTCGGGAGGGGCTACCAAGAGACCCAGTACTTC	CAISDLGRGYQETQYF